Each of the 23 T cell receptor beta chains below was sequenced from the same sample in a study of T cell responses to AZD1222 COVID-19 vaccine. Using immunoSEQ multiplex PCR, the repertoire was profiled, and TCRdb retains in-frame clones only, with some absent. In the table there are tens of thousands of clones, about 87% of which are singletons. The specimen comprised peripheral blood, sampled 28 days after the second AZD1222 dose. The receptors derive from an adult who received the AZD1222 COVID-19 vaccine.

This clone was found a few times. The genes are TRBV7-8 and TRBJ1-5; D is possibly TRBD1 (6 bases). V lost 5 bases and J 2 bases, leaving 13 bases between the germline ends. CDR3 length equals 15 residues. Germline V gives CDR1 SGHVS, CDR2 FQNEAQ. In DNA form, the CDR3 reads TGTGCCAGCAGCCAGTCTACAGGGCGCAATCAGCCCCAGCATTTT. This codes for CASSQSTGRNQPQHF.

The chain employs TRBV18 and TRBJ1-6, with a possible D match to TRBD1 (5 bases). Trimming cost V 6 bases and J 9 bases, with 15 bases left between them. This CDR3 has 14 residues. The germline gives CDR1 KGHSH, CDR2 LQKENI. CDR3 sequence reads: CASSEQVGVSPLHF. The CDR3 DNA reads as TGTGCCAGCTCGGAACAAGTGGGGGTTTCACCCCTCCACTTT.

This rearrangement joins TRBV7-9 to TRBJ2-1; 8 bases map to TRBD2. Germline CDR1 SEHNR, CDR2 FQNEAQ (reference sequence). V was clipped by 8 bases and J by 4 bases; unmatched bases: 10. This CDR3 is 15 amino acids long. The DNA for the CDR3 is TGTGCCAGCTCTAAATTAGCGGGACTGTACAATGAGCAGTTCTTC. Its protein product is CASSKLAGLYNEQFF.

The chain recombines TRBV21-1 with TRBJ2-3. TRBV21-1 has pseudogene status. The CDR3 is made up of 16 amino acids. The CDR3 coding sequence is TGTGCCAGCAGCGAGAAGGGGGGCGGGAAACTCCATACGCAGTATTTT. Its protein is CASSEKGGGKLHTQYF.

In its sample, this clone was seen once. Different DNA sequences within this sample yield the same CDR3. The rearrangement joins TRBV18 to TRBJ2-3; D ambiguous. The CDR3 is 13 amino acids. Germline CDR1 and CDR2: KGHSH and LQKENI. V lost 3 bases and J lost 0, with 4 bases in between. As DNA, the CDR3 is TGTGCCAGCTCACCCCCCAGCACAGATACGCAGTATTTT. Residues: CASSPPSTDTQYF.

The chain combines TRBV7-8 with TRBJ1-5; the D is unclear. The CDR3 loop spans 13 amino acids. Germline values: CDR1 SGHVS, CDR2 FQNEAQ. V lost 2 bases to trimming and J lost 5 bases, with 7 bases between them. The CDR3 nucleotides read TGTGCCAGCAGCTTAAAGGCGGATCAGCCCCAGCATTTT. It yields the protein CASSLKADQPQHF.

This chain connects TRBV2 to TRBJ2-7, with D perhaps TRBD1 (6 bases). In germline, CDR1 is SNHLY, CDR2 FYNNEI. Trimming left V 3 bases short and J 0 bases short, with 9 bases between. The length of the CDR3 is 14 residues. In nucleotides, the CDR3 is TGTGCCAGCAGTGATCAGGGGTCCTCCTACGAGCAGTACTTC. It codes for CASSDQGSSYEQYF. The entire variable domain, with the rest obtained from reference TRBV2 and TRBJ2-7, is as follows: EPEVTQTPSHQVTQMGQEVILRCVPISNHLYFYWYRQILGQKVEFLVSFYNNEISEKSEIFDDQFSVERPDGSNFTLKIRSTKLEDSAMYFCASSDQGSSYEQYFGPGTRLTVT.

The chain has TRBV19 and TRBJ2-7; D remains unclear. Per germline, CDR1 LNHDA and CDR2 SQIVND (reference sequence). Trimming removed 3 bases from V and 3 bases from J, with 6 bases in between. This CDR3 is built from 12 residues. As DNA, the CDR3 is TGTGCCAGTAGTATGTATGGCTACGAGCAGTACTTC. Its translation is CASSMYGYEQYF.

The chain employs TRBV5-4 and TRBJ1-5, with D maybe TRBD1 (5 bases). Trimming took off 1 base at V and 5 bases at J, with 19 bases between the two ends. The CDR3 contains 17 residues. Germline CDR1 and CDR2: SGHNT and YYREEE (reference sequence). Written as DNA, the CDR3 is TGTGCCAGCAGCTTGTGGGGCTCATTCAGAAACGATCAGCCCCAGCATTTT. It yields the protein CASSLWGSFRNDQPQHF.

V is TRBV5-1 and J is TRBJ1-4; D gene uncertain. In germline, CDR1 is SGHRS, CDR2 YFSETQ. Trimming shortened V by 4 bases and J by 3 bases, and 10 bases separated the two germline ends. The CDR3 totals 14 residues. As DNA, the CDR3 is TGCGCCAGCAGCCTCGTTAGCCCTAATGAAAAACTGTTTTTT. Encoded protein: CASSLVSPNEKLFF.

CDR3 DNA: TGCGCCAGCAGTGACCCGGGGGGCTACACCTTC. As protein: CASSDPGGYTF. The V call is TRBV10-2, the J call TRBJ1-2; unclear D gene. The CDR3 totals 11 residues. Deletions cut 3 bases from V and 8 bases from J, with 7 bases between. CDR1 and CDR2 (germline): WSHSY, SAAADI.

The gene calls are TRBV5-3 and TRBJ1-1; a possible D gene is TRBD1 (5 bases). TRBV5-3 falls under the ORF class, with uncertain function. Trimming pared 1 base from V and 0 bases from J, leaving 10 bases between. CDR3 length: 15 amino acids. The CDR3 nucleotides read TGTGCCAGAAGCTTGCTGACAGCCATGAACACTGAAGCTTTCTTT. This codes for CARSLLTAMNTEAFF.

The rearrangement links TRBV4-2 to TRBJ1-2, with 12 bases aligning to TRBD1. CDR1 and CDR2 (germline): LGHNA, YNFKEQ. The CDR3 has 16 amino acids. Unmatched junction bases numbered 4, after V lost 0 bases and J lost 5 bases. This CDR3 is CASSQDGTGGGYGYTF. CDR3 nucleotide sequence: TGTGCCAGCAGCCAAGATGGGACAGGGGGCGGTTATGGCTACACCTTC.

The chain has TRBV30 and TRBJ1-1; D gene uncertain. Trimming shortened V by 5 bases and J by 3 bases, and 13 bases separated the two germline ends. The CDR3 contains 13 residues. In germline, CDR1 is GTSNPN, CDR2 SVGIG (reference sequence). The CDR3 reads CAWAGRRDTEAFF. CDR3 nucleotides: TGTGCCTGGGCCGGGCGACGGGACACTGAAGCTTTCTTT.

V usage is TRBV5-1 and J usage is TRBJ2-1; maybe TRBD2 (5 bases). This CDR3 region has 16 residues. Germline loops: CDR1 SGHRS, CDR2 YFSETQ. Trimming took off 0 bases at V and 0 bases at J, with 10 bases between the two ends. The CDR3 nucleotides read TGCGCCAGCAGCTTGGGAAGCGGCAGCTCCTACAATGAGCAGTTCTTC. Translation gives CASSLGSGSSYNEQFF.

The genes are TRBV28 and TRBJ1-4; possibly TRBD1 for D (5 bases). The CDR3 sequence is 14 residues long. V dropped 6 bases and J dropped 8 bases, with 16 bases sitting between them. Germline values: CDR1 MDHEN, CDR2 SYDVKM. The CDR3 region is CASRLGQGGEKLFF. In DNA, the CDR3 is TGTGCCAGCAGGCTAGGGCAGGGAGGAGAAAAACTGTTTTTT. The variable domain in full, completed from reference TRBV28 and TRBJ1-4, reads DVKVTQSSRYLVKRTGEKVFLECVQDMDHENMFWYRQDPGLGLRLIYFSYDVKMKEKGDIPEGYSVSREKKERFSLILESASTNQTSMYLCASRLGQGGEKLFFGSGTQLSVL.

The chain has TRBV19 and TRBJ1-2, with a weak D call TRBD1 (5 bases). V lost 9 bases to trimming and J lost 8 bases, with 22 bases between them. The CDR3 consists of 14 residues. CDR1 is LNHDA and CDR2 is SQIVND in the germline V gene (reference sequence). The CDR3 DNA follows: TGTGCCAGCGGGTCGGGGACCAGCCCTCCCGGCTACACCTTC. Its translation: CASGSGTSPPGYTF.

The chain carries TRBV11-2 and TRBJ2-7, with 12 nucleotides matching TRBD2. CDR1 and CDR2 from the germline V gene are SGHAT and FQNNGV. There are 17 residues in the CDR3. Unmatched junction bases numbered 11, after V lost 6 bases and J lost 2 bases. CDR3 nucleotide sequence: TGTGCCAGCAGTCGATGGACTAGCGGGATTATGGCCTACGAGCAGTACTTC. Its protein product is CASSRWTSGIMAYEQYF.

This chain connects TRBV5-1 to TRBJ2-3; D gene unclear. Per the germline V gene, CDR1 is SGHRS and CDR2 is YFSETQ. V was cut by 4 bases and J by 2 bases, with 8 bases left in between. The length of the CDR3 is 13 residues. CDR3 amino acids: CASSAGFTDTQYF. The CDR3 DNA is TGCGCCAGCAGCGCCGGGTTCACAGATACGCAGTATTTT.

V usage is TRBV5-1 and J usage is TRBJ1-1; tentative D call: TRBD1 (5 bases). The germline V gene encodes CDR1 SGHRS and CDR2 YFSETQ. The V end lost 5 bases, the J end lost 1 base, and 12 bases lay between the germline ends. The CDR3 totals 14 residues. CDR3 region: CASSSGRGNTEAFF. The CDR3 region has the DNA TGCGCCAGCAGTTCGGGACGAGGGAACACTGAAGCTTTCTTT.

The rearrangement links TRBV28 to TRBJ2-6; TRBD1 matches 7 bases. Trimming took 6 bases from V and 0 from J; bases not matched to a gene: 8. CDR1 is MDHEN, CDR2 SYDVKM, per germline. The CDR3 consists of 17 residues. The chain's CDR3 is CASRGTARNSGANVLTF. The DNA for the CDR3 is TGTGCCAGCAGGGGGACAGCCCGCAACTCTGGGGCCAACGTCCTGACTTTC. The full variable domain, with the rest looked up from reference TRBV28 and TRBJ2-6, is DVKVTQSSRYLVKRTGEKVFLECVQDMDHENMFWYRQDPGLGLRLIYFSYDVKMKEKGDIPEGYSVSREKKERFSLILESASTNQTSMYLCASRGTARNSGANVLTFGAGSRLTVL.

The chain couples TRBV30 to TRBJ2-2; TRBD1 agrees at 7 bases. V lost 4 bases to trimming and J lost 6 bases; unmatched junction nucleotides: 5. This CDR3 contains 13 residues. The germline V gene has CDR1 GTSNPN and CDR2 SVGIG (reference sequence). The CDR3 DNA is TGTGCCTGGAAAGAAAGGGGGCCCGGGGAGCTGTTTTTT. It encodes CAWKERGPGELFF.

As for this clone: Its ends do not fully match the called genes, so a read error is possible. V usage is TRBV2 and J usage is TRBJ2-3; tentative D call: TRBD1 (6 bases). Per the germline V gene, CDR1 is SNHLY and CDR2 is FYNNEI. The CDR3 is 15 amino acids. The CDR3 loop reads CASNEGQRSTDTQYF. The CDR3 region has the DNA TGTGCCAGCAATGAAGGACAGCGAAGCACAGATACGCAGTATTTT.